The 26 T cell receptor beta chains listed next were all sequenced from one sample in a study of blood T cell repertoires in COVID-19. Profiling relied on immunoSEQ multiplex PCR, and the TCRdb table lists in-frame clones only, not all of them. The table has fewer than 65,000 clones, roughly nine tenths seen once. The sample taken for sequencing was peripheral blood. Receptors originate from a man between 60 and 70 years old with acute or convalescent COVID-19.

The genes are TRBV10-3 and TRBJ2-2, with 10 bases matching TRBD2. There are 14 residues in the CDR3. Germline CDR1 ENHRY, CDR2 SYGVKD. The V and J ends lost 8 bases and 3 bases, in that order; junction bases with no gene match: 3. CDR3 DNA: TGTGCCATCTCGGGACTAGCGCACACCGGGGAGCTGTTTTTT. This gives the protein CAISGLAHTGELFF.

V is TRBV5-1 and J is TRBJ1-2; a weak D match, TRBD1 (6 bases). Germline values: CDR1 SGHRS, CDR2 YFSETQ. V lost 7 bases and J 0 bases, leaving 13 bases between the germline ends. The CDR3 runs to 14 residues. The CDR3 sequence: CASSPGGPNYGYTF. CDR3 in DNA: TGCGCCAGCTCCCCGGGGGGCCCTAACTATGGCTACACCTTC.

V is TRBV3-1 (or the pseudogene TRBV3-2) and J is TRBJ1-5; D is possibly TRBD1 (6 bases). Trimming took off 1 base at V and 8 bases at J, with 12 bases between the two ends. Germline CDR1 and CDR2: LGHDT and YNNKEL (reference sequence). This CDR3 comprises 14 residues. The CDR3 loop reads CASSQGQASKPQHF. The CDR3 bases are TGTGCCAGCAGCCAAGGACAGGCCTCAAAGCCCCAGCATTTT.

V is TRBV30 and J is TRBJ1-5, with D perhaps TRBD1 (6 bases). V was trimmed by 3 bases and J by 7 bases, leaving 13 bases between them. The CDR3 extends over 13 amino acids. Germline V lookup: CDR1 GTSNPN, CDR2 SVGIG (reference sequence). The CDR3 protein is CAWSGRGNQPQHF. In DNA, the CDR3 is TGTGCCTGGAGCGGGAGGGGGAACCAGCCCCAGCATTTT.

V gene TRBV27 combines with J gene TRBJ1-3; D remains unclear. Trimming cost V 10 bases and J 4 bases, with 8 bases left between them. Germline CDR1 MNHEY, CDR2 SMNVEV (reference sequence). This CDR3 region has 11 residues. The CDR3, as DNA: TGTGCCACTCAAGCAGGAAACACCATATATTTT. Protein: CATQAGNTIYF.

This chain links TRBV5-6 with TRBJ2-3; a weak D match, TRBD2 (5 bases). CDR1 is SGHDT, CDR2 YYEEEE, per germline. The V gene lost 0 bases and the J gene lost 2 bases, with 13 bases spanning the gap. CDR3 size: 16 residues. CDR3 in amino acids: CASSLGTEDATDTQYF. As DNA, the CDR3 is TGTGCCAGCAGCTTGGGTACGGAGGATGCCACAGATACGCAGTATTTT.

CDR3 in DNA: TGTGCCTGGGGTCGAGGGGGACCCCAAGAGACCCAGTACTTC. This encodes CAWGRGGPQETQYF. The genes are TRBV30 and TRBJ2-5; possibly TRBD1 for D (6 bases). The V and J ends lost 5 bases and 1 base respectively, with 14 bases between them. Germline values: CDR1 GTSNPN, CDR2 SVGIG (reference sequence). The CDR3 sequence is 14 residues long.

The CDR3 loop is CASSEVTGEQPQHF. The DNA of the CDR3 is TGTGCCAGCAGTGAAGTTACAGGGGAGCAGCCCCAGCATTTT. This chain connects TRBV6-1 to TRBJ1-5; 7 bases are shared with TRBD1. Germline lookup yields CDR1 MNHNS and CDR2 SASEGT. V shed 1 base, J shed 7 bases, and the junction held 4 bases outside the gene matches. The CDR3 spans 14 residues.

The CDR3 DNA is TGTGCCAGCAGTTTGCAGGGGCTTTACGAGCAGTACTTC. Residues: CASSLQGLYEQYF. This rearrangement joins TRBV6-2 or TRBV6-3 to TRBJ2-7, with D perhaps TRBD1 (6 bases). V was pared by 4 bases and J by 4 bases, with 11 bases between. Germline V lookup: CDR1 MNHEY, CDR2 SVGEGT. This CDR3 contains 13 residues.

The chain joins TRBV5-1 to TRBJ1-1; D ambiguous. There are 14 residues in the CDR3. Germline-derived CDR1 and CDR2 are SGHRS and YFSETQ. Trimming took off 4 bases at V and 2 bases at J, with 12 bases between the two ends. In nucleotides, the CDR3 is TGCGCCAGCAGCGGTGGCCAGTATAACACTGAAGCTTTCTTT. Translated: CASSGGQYNTEAFF.

V and J are TRBV5-1 and TRBJ2-2; the match to TRBD1 covers 10 bases. Trimming took 4 bases from V and 6 from J; bases not matched to a gene: 3. Germline V gene lookup returns CDR1 SGHRS and CDR2 YFSETQ. The CDR3 contains 14 residues. The CDR3 coding sequence is TGCGCCAGCAGCCGGGACAGGGGATCCGGGGAGCTGTTTTTT. Its protein is CASSRDRGSGELFF.

The V gene is TRBV6-5, the J gene TRBJ2-7, with TRBD1 as a possible D gene (6 bases). Germline V gives CDR1 MNHEY, CDR2 SVGAGI. Deletions cut 6 bases from V and 0 bases from J, with 12 bases between. The CDR3 is 14 residues long. CDR3 protein: CASRQGPSSYEQYF. The CDR3 DNA reads as TGTGCCAGCAGACAGGGCCCAAGCTCCTACGAGCAGTACTTC.

Details on this clone: This CDR3 is also generated by other DNA sequences in the sample. The V call is TRBV5-8, the J call TRBJ1-1, with 7 bases identical to TRBD1. CDR1 is SGHTS and CDR2 is YDEGEE in the germline V gene. The CDR3 is 13 amino acids. The V gene end was trimmed by 2 bases and the J gene end by 6 bases; junction bases not matched to a gene: 4. CDR3: CASSLKGAPEAFF. In DNA form, the CDR3 reads TGTGCCAGCAGCTTAAAGGGGGCGCCTGAAGCTTTCTTT.

This clone was picked up one time. The chain is built from TRBV9 and TRBJ1-1; no clear D gene. V was cut by 3 bases and J by 4 bases, with 7 bases left in between. Germline assignment: CDR1 SGDLS and CDR2 YYNGEE. This CDR3 is built from 12 residues. CDR3 sequence reads: CASSGLGTEAFF. The CDR3, as DNA: TGTGCCAGCAGCGGACTGGGCACTGAAGCTTTCTTT.

The genes are TRBV6-6 and TRBJ2-5; 8 nucleotides line up with TRBD2. From germline, CDR1 is MNHNY and CDR2 SVGAGI (reference sequence). The CDR3 sequence is 13 residues long. J was trimmed by 4 bases and V by 8 bases; bases with no gene match: 6. The CDR3 reads CASREGGGETQYF. The CDR3 coding sequence is TGTGCCAGCCGGGAGGGGGGTGGAGAGACCCAGTACTTC.

This clone was counted once. This chain links TRBV24-1 with TRBJ2-1; D is unresolved. CDR3 length equals 12 residues. V gave up 10 bases and J gave up 0 bases, with 6 bases separating them. Germline values: CDR1 KGHDR, CDR2 SFDVKD. In DNA form, the CDR3 reads TGTGCCACAGAGAGCTCCTACAATGAGCAGTTCTTC. Amino acid sequence: CATESSYNEQFF.

The chain has TRBV6-5 and TRBJ2-7; the D gene is possibly TRBD2 (5 bases). The length of the CDR3 is 11 residues. Germline CDR1 and CDR2: MNHEY and SVGAGI. Deletions cut 7 bases from V and 4 bases from J, with 8 bases between. In nucleotides, the CDR3 is TGTGCCAGCAATTCGGGGTACGAGCAGTACTTC. Translated, it gives CASNSGYEQYF.

V usage is TRBV9 and J usage is TRBJ1-1; 9 bases align to TRBD1. The CDR3 extends over 14 amino acids. V shed 2 bases and J 5 bases; nucleotides not matched to a gene: 4. CDR1 SGDLS and CDR2 YYNGEE come from the germline V gene. CDR3 sequence (DNA): TGTGCCAGCAGCGTCGGGACAGGGAAAACTGAAGCTTTCTTT. Encoded protein: CASSVGTGKTEAFF.

This clone occurred a few times. The chain couples TRBV5-8 to TRBJ2-7; weak D call: TRBD1 (6 bases). Trimming pared 4 bases from V and 7 bases from J, leaving 24 bases between. CDR1 and CDR2 from the germline V gene are SGHTS and YDEGEE. CDR3 length equals 16 residues. The CDR3 sequence is CASSPGQLSFLREQYF. The CDR3 DNA sequence: TGTGCCAGCAGCCCCGGACAGCTATCATTCCTTCGGGAGCAGTACTTC.

This clone was picked up one time. CDR3 loop: CASSQDLFTEGYGYTF. The CDR3 DNA is TGTGCCAGCAGCCAAGATCTTTTCACAGAAGGTTATGGCTACACCTTC. The chain is built from TRBV3-1 (or the pseudogene TRBV3-2) and TRBJ1-2; D is undetermined. Germline CDR1 and CDR2: LGHDT and YNNKEL (reference sequence). The CDR3 spans 16 residues. The V end lost 0 bases, the J end lost 5 bases, and 16 bases lay between the germline ends.

The chain is built from TRBV6-4 and TRBJ1-2; 8 nucleotides line up with TRBD1. V was pared by 6 bases and J by 4 bases, with 10 bases of the junction left unmatched. CDR1 is MRHNA and CDR2 is SNTAGT in the germline V gene. This CDR3 spans 15 amino acids. CDR3 nucleotides: TGTGCCAGCAGCCTACAGGGGGGAGGAGGCTATGGCTACACCTTC. Protein product: CASSLQGGGGYGYTF.

This clone has a handful of counts. This sequence joins TRBV7-9 and TRBJ1-5; TRBD1 matches at 9 bases. J gave up 5 bases and V 3 bases, and 5 bases lay outside the gene matches. From germline, CDR1 is SEHNR and CDR2 FQNEAQ (reference sequence). The CDR3 loop spans 15 amino acids. This CDR3 is CASSLGQGSHQPQHF. In DNA, the CDR3 is TGTGCCAGCAGCTTGGGACAGGGTTCACATCAGCCCCAGCATTTT.

This clone was observed a single time. V and J are TRBV2 and TRBJ1-5, with D possibly TRBD1 on 5 matching bases. The CDR3 is 15 residues long. V dropped 6 bases and J dropped 0 bases, with 12 bases sitting between them. CDR1 and CDR2 (germline): SNHLY, FYNNEI. The CDR3: CASSVQVLSNQPQHF. The CDR3 region has the DNA TGTGCCAGCAGCGTACAGGTCCTTAGCAATCAGCCCCAGCATTTT.

The rearrangement links TRBV15 to TRBJ1-4, with 7 bases matching TRBD1. Germline V gene data show CDR1 as LNHNV and CDR2 as YYDKDF (reference sequence). V lost 5 bases, J lost 5 bases, and 8 bases stayed unmatched. CDR3 length equals 15 residues. In DNA, the CDR3 is TGTGCCACCAGCCGGCGGGACAGCTTGAATGAAAAACTGTTTTTT. Protein: CATSRRDSLNEKLFF.

The chain has TRBV7-2 and TRBJ2-7; possible D gene TRBD1, 6 bases. Between the trimmed V and J ends, which lost 4 bases and 2 bases, there was a span of 12 bases. Germline CDR1 and CDR2: SGHTA and FQGNSA. The CDR3 contains 14 residues. CDR3 in amino acids: CASSYLGDTYEQYF. CDR3 nucleotide sequence: TGTGCCAGCAGCTACTTGGGGGACACCTACGAGCAGTACTTC.

The chain is built from TRBV5-6 and TRBJ2-7; 7 positions agree with TRBD1. Germline V gives CDR1 SGHDT, CDR2 YYEEEE. The CDR3 is 15 residues long. V was clipped by 5 bases and J by 6 bases; unmatched bases: 14. The CDR3 sequence is CASSSYRQGRAEQYF. The CDR3 DNA reads TGTGCCAGCAGTTCTTATCGACAGGGACGTGCCGAGCAGTACTTC.